The T cell receptor (beta chain) under discussion was sequenced for a study of OX40 agonist ivuxolimab in advanced cancers. This clone has only a few counts. Profiled with immunoSEQ multiplex PCR; TCRdb holds only in-frame clones, not every one. The sample lists approximately 58,000 clones, 84% occurring once. The sample consisted of CD4+ or CD8+ T cells sorted from blood, taken in a trial of the OX40 agonist ivuxolimab. The origin of this receptor is an adult with an advanced solid tumor such as melanoma, head and neck, liver or kidney cancer.

Here the CDR3 DNA reads TGCGCCAGCAGCAGCGGGACTGGAAACACCATATATTTT. It codes for CASSSGTGNTIYF. The chain joins TRBV10-1 to TRBJ1-3; D is unclear. The CDR3 contains 13 residues. V lost 6 bases and J lost 2, with 8 bases in between. Germline V CDR1 and CDR2: WNHNN, SYGVQD (reference sequence).